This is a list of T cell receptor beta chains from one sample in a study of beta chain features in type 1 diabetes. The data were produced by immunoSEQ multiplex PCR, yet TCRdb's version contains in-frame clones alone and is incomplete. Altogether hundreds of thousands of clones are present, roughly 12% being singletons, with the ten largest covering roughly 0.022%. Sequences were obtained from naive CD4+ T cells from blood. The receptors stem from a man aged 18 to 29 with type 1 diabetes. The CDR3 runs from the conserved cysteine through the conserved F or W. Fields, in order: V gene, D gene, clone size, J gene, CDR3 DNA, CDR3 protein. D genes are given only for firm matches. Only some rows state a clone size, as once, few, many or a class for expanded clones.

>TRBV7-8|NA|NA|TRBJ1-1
TGTGCCAGCAGTTTTAGACCGCTGAACACTGAAGCTTTCTTT
CASSFRPLNTEAFF
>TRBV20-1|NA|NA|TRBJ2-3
TGCAGTGCTGGGCGGACAGATACGCAGTATTTT
CSAGRTDTQYF
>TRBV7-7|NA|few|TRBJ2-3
TGTGCCAGCAGCTTGGGAGGGGGGACCACAGATACGCAGTATTTT
CASSLGGGTTDTQYF
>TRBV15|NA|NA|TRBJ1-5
TGTGCCACCAGCACAGCGGGAGGGGTTCCCAATCAGCCCCAGCATTTT
CATSTAGGVPNQPQHF
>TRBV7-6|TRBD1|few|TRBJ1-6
TGTGCCAGCAGCTCCCAGGGACAGGAAAATTCACCCCTCCACTTT
CASSSQGQENSPLHF
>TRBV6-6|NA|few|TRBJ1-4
TGTGCCAGCAGTTACTCGCCGGAATCTAATGAAAAACTGTTTTTT
CASSYSPESNEKLFF
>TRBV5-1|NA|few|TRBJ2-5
TGCGCCAGCAGCTTGGTGACCCCAGAGACCCAGTACTTC
CASSLVTPETQYF
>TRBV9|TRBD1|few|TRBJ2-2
TGTGCCAGCAGCCCCAGGACAGGGGCCAACACCGGGGAGCTGTTTTTT
CASSPRTGANTGELFF
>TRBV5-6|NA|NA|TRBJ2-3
TGTGCCAGCAGCCGGCCCGGGACCATAACAGATACGCAGTATTTT
CASSRPGTITDTQYF
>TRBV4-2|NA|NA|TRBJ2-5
TGTGCCAGCAGCCTCGGACTACTCCAAGAGACCCAGTACTTC
CASSLGLLQETQYF
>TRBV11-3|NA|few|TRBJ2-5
TGTGCCAGCAGCTTAGTTGAGACCCAGTACTTC
CASSLVETQYF
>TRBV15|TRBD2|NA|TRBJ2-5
TGTGCCACCAGCAGAGGCAGGACTAGCGGGGGCCAAGAGACCCAGTACTTC
CATSRGRTSGGQETQYF
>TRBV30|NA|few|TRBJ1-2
TGTGCCTGGAGATATACCCAATATGGCTACACCTTC
CAWRYTQYGYTF
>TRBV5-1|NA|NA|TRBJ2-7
TGCGCCAGCAGCTTGGCTCCGGGACGGCAGTCCTACGAGCAGTACTTC
CASSLAPGRQSYEQYF
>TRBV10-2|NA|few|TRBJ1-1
TGCGCCAGCAGTGAGGCGAACACTGAAGCTTTCTTT
CASSEANTEAFF
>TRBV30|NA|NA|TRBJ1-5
TGTGCCTGGAGTGGCACTCCGGGACACCGGAATCAGCCCCAGCATTTT
CAWSGTPGHRNQPQHF
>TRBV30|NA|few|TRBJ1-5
TGTGCCTGGAGTGTAAGTCTTAATAGCAATCAGCCCCAGCATTTT
CAWSVSLNSNQPQHF
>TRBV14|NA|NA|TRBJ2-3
TGTGCCAGCAGCCCCTCCGGCCATACGCAGTATTTT
CASSPSGHTQYF
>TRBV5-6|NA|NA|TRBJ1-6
TGTGCCAGCAGCTCACCGGGGAGGAATTCACCCCTCCACTTT
CASSSPGRNSPLHF
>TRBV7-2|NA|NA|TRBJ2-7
TGTGCCAGCAGCTTAGGCCCAGATGTCCTCCGCTACGAGCAGTACTTC
CASSLGPDVLRYEQYF
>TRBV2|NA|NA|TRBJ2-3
TGTGCCAGCAGTGAAGCCACAGATACGCAGTATTTT
CASSEATDTQYF
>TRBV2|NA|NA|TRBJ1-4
TGTGCCAGCAAGACAGGACCTCCTAATGAAAAACTGTTTTTT
CASKTGPPNEKLFF
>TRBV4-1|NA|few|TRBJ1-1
TGCGCCAGCAGCTTCTCCACGGGACTCCCGAACACTGAAGCTTTCTTT
CASSFSTGLPNTEAFF
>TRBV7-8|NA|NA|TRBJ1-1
TGTGCCAGCAGCTCCGTCAAGAACACTGAAGCTTTCTTT
CASSSVKNTEAFF
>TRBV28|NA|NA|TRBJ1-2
TGTGCCAGCGCTTGGGCGGACTATGGCTACACCTTC
CASAWADYGYTF
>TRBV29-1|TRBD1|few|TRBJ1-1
TGCAGCATTACAGGGGGCGCGGGGACTGAAGCTTTCTTT
CSITGGAGTEAFF
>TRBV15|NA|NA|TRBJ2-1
TGTGCCACCAGCTTGGGGCAGGGGCGCGTTGAGCAGTTCTTC
CATSLGQGRVEQFF
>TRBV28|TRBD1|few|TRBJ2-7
TGTGCCAGCAGTACGCTTAGGTGGGACAGGGGATCCTACGAGCAGTACTTC
CASSTLRWDRGSYEQYF
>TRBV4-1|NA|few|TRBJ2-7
TGCGCCAGCAGCCAAGGATGGGGCGACGGATTCTACGAGCAGTACTTC
CASSQGWGDGFYEQYF
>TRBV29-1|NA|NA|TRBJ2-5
TGCAGCGTTGAGGTCGGGGAGACCCAGTACTTC
CSVEVGETQYF
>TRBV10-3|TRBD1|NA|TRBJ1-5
TGTGCCATCAGCGATCCGACAGGGGGCTATCAGCCCCAGCATTTT
CAISDPTGGYQPQHF
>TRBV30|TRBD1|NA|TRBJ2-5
TGTGCCTGGCGGACAGGGGACCTTGGGGAGACCCAGTACTTC
CAWRTGDLGETQYF
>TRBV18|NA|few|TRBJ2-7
TGTGCCAGCTCCCTGGGGACGGCTAGCTCCTACGAGCAGTACTTC
CASSLGTASSYEQYF
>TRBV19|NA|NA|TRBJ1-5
TGTGCCAGTAGTACAACAGGAGGGCGGCCCCAGCATTTT
CASSTTGGRPQHF
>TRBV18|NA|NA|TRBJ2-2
TGTGCCAGCTCACCGAACACCGGGGAGCTGTTTTTT
CASSPNTGELFF
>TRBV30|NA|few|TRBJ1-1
TGTGCCTGCACCCAGGCCGGGGGACCAAAAGTTGAAGCTTTCTTT
CACTQAGGPKVEAFF
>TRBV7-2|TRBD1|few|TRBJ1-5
TGTGCCAGCAGCAGAACACGGGACAGGGCCCAGCATTTT
CASSRTRDRAQHF
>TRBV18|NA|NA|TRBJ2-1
TGTGCCAGCTCGTGGGGGCAGGGCGGCGGTTACAATGAGCAGTTCTTC
CASSWGQGGGYNEQFF
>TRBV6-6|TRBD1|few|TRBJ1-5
TGTGCCAGCAGTTCAGGGGGCGAGGATAGCAATCAGCCCCAGCATTTT
CASSSGGEDSNQPQHF
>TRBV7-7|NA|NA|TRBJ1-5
TGTGCCAGCAGCTACCGGGCCCAACTCAATCAGCCCCAGCATTTT
CASSYRAQLNQPQHF
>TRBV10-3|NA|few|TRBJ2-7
TGTGCCATCAGTGAGTCGGTGGACGAGCAGTACTTC
CAISESVDEQYF
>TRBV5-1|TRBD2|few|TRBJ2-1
TGCGCCAGCAGCTTCGGGGGGAGCTCCTACAATGAGCAGTTCTTC
CASSFGGSSYNEQFF
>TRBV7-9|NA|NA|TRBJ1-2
TGTGCCAGCAGCCTCCAGAGGGATGGCTACACCTTC
CASSLQRDGYTF
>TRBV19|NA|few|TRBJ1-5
TGTGCCAGTAGTGTCAATAGCAATCAGCCCCAGCATTTT
CASSVNSNQPQHF
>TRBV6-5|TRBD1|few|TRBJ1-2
TGTGCCAGCAGTCCCCCGGGACAGGGGGCTCGTGGCTACACCTTC
CASSPPGQGARGYTF
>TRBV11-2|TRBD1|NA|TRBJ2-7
TGTGCCAGCAGCCGGGGACAGATGAGCTCCTACGAGCAGTACTTC
CASSRGQMSSYEQYF
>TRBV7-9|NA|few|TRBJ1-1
TGTGCCAGCAGCTTAGCGGGCACAGAAGATGGCACTGAAGCTTTCTTT
CASSLAGTEDGTEAFF
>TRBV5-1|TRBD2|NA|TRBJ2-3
TGCGCCAGCAGCTTGGAAAGCCACCCCGGGGGGGAGGATACGCAGTATTTT
CASSLESHPGGEDTQYF
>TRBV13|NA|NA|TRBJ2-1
TGTGCCAGCAGCCCTGCCGGCGGGCCCCGTAATCGTGAGCAGTTCTTC
CASSPAGGPRNREQFF